This entry lists 19 T cell receptor beta chains sequenced from one sample in a study of spatial heterogeneity in lung cancer. Using its own MiXCR run on the 5' RACE reads, TCRdb lists one record per CDR3 protein. In the table there are around 24,000 distinct CDR3 sequences, 10% to 15% of which are singletons. Described time point: sample taken at primary tumor resection. Whole RNA was taken from tumor, nontumor lung or frozen PBMC; it was then sequenced unsorted. The sample consisted of PBMCs, taken at surgery. The receptors derive from a female donor with early-stage non-small cell lung cancer.

The chain uses TRBV23-1 and TRBJ2-2; the D is unclear. TRBV23-1 is an ORF, with its function uncertain. Trimming took 6 bases from V and 5 from J, leaving 10 bases between them. CDR3 length: 13 residues. CDR3 protein: CASRLIGTGELFF. The DNA of the CDR3 is TGCGCCAGCAGACTTATTGGTACCGGGGAGCTGTTTTTT.

This clonotype was seen repeatedly, ten times or more. CDR3 region: CASSHPGQGLQYV. DNA of the CDR3: TGTGCCAGCAGCCACCCGGGACAGGGGCTGCAGTACGTC. The chain joins TRBV13 to TRBJ2-7; 10 nucleotides align to TRBD1. V was clipped by 5 bases and J by 9 bases; unmatched bases: 7. CDR1 is PRHDT and CDR2 is FYEKMQ in the germline V gene (reference sequence). The CDR3 consists of 13 residues.

This clonotype was seen more than once but under ten times. The V gene is TRBV27, the J gene TRBJ2-7; maybe TRBD1 (6 bases). The germline gives CDR1 MNHEY, CDR2 SMNVEV (reference sequence). This CDR3 is 13 amino acids long. V lost 6 bases and J 2 bases, leaving 11 bases between the germline ends. The CDR3 spells CASRGHGTYEQYF. The DNA for the CDR3 is TGTGCCAGCAGGGGACATGGCACCTACGAGCAGTACTTC.

Many counts were recorded for this clonotype. The genes are TRBV2 and TRBJ1-5; D is uncertain. This CDR3 has 12 residues. In germline, CDR1 is SNHLY, CDR2 FYNNEI. With 3 bases removed from V and 4 bases from J, the gap between germline ends came to 4 bases. The DNA for the CDR3 is TGTGCCAGCAGTGATCGGAATCAGCCCCAGCATTTT. This codes for CASSDRNQPQHF. Variable domain in full (rest from reference TRBV2 and TRBJ1-5): EPEVTQTPSHQVTQMGQEVILRCVPISNHLYFYWYRQILGQKVEFLVSFYNNEISEKSEIFDDQFSVERPDGSNFTLKIRSTKLEDSAMYFCASSDRNQPQHFGDGTRLSIL.

V and J are TRBV18 and TRBJ2-3, with 8 bases lining up with TRBD1. V was pared by 3 bases and J by 5 bases, with 1 base of the junction left unmatched. The CDR3 length is 13 residues. The germline CDR1 and CDR2 sequences are KGHSH and LQKENI. For the CDR3, the DNA is TGTGCCAGCTCACCGACAGGGGTAGATACGCAGTATTTT. Amino acids: CASSPTGVDTQYF.

The chain carries TRBV20-1 and TRBJ2-4; maybe TRBD2 (5 bases). V shed 6 bases and J shed 5 bases, with 20 bases lying between them. The CDR3 consists of 15 residues. Looked up from germline, CDR1 is DFQATT and CDR2 is SNEGSKA (reference sequence). CDR3: CSAVRRRPAENIQYF. CDR3 coding DNA: TGCAGTGCGGTGAGGAGGAGGCCAGCGGAAAACATTCAGTACTTC.

This clonotype showed up many times. The chain employs TRBV6-5 and TRBJ1-6; 9 bases are shared with TRBD1. V gave up 7 bases and J gave up 9 bases; unmatched junction bases: 10. Germline CDR1 and CDR2: MNHEY and SVGAGI. The CDR3 is made up of 15 amino acids. The CDR3 sequence: CASNAGTGIFSPLHF. CDR3 DNA sequence: TGTGCCAGCAACGCCGGGACAGGGATTTTTTCACCCCTCCACTTT.

This clonotype has a count of ten or more. This chain links TRBV13 with TRBJ2-3; 10 nucleotides match TRBD2. The CDR3 runs 16 residues. V shed 5 bases and J 3 bases; nucleotides not matched to a gene: 8. Germline CDR1 is PRHDT and CDR2 is FYEKMQ (reference sequence). The CDR3 spells CASSRFSGGPTDTQYF. CDR3 nucleotides: TGTGCCAGCAGCCGCTTTAGCGGGGGGCCTACAGATACGCAGTATTTT.

This clonotype was counted ten times or more. The chain combines TRBV20-1 with TRBJ1-6, with D unclear. The CDR3 is 14 residues long. Trimming stripped 3 bases from V and 5 bases from J, with 11 bases between. Germline-derived CDR1 and CDR2 are DFQATT and SNEGSKA (reference sequence). The CDR3 DNA sequence: TGCAGTGCTAGCTCAAGAAGGGATAATTCACCCCTCCACTTT. Translation gives CSASSRRDNSPLHF.

This clonotype was counted a few times. The V and J genes are TRBV29-1 and TRBJ2-1; weak D call: TRBD1 (6 bases). CDR1 is SQVTM, CDR2 ANQGSEA, per germline. With 1 base removed from V and 6 bases from J, the gap between germline ends came to 22 bases. The CDR3 is 17 amino acids. The CDR3 protein is CSVEGARDTKVINEQFF. Here the CDR3 DNA reads TGCAGCGTTGAAGGCGCCCGGGACACGAAGGTTATCAATGAGCAGTTCTTC.

This clonotype was counted many times. Here the CDR3 reads CASSYSGSLNIQYF. DNA of the CDR3: TGTGCCAGCAGTTACTCAGGTTCGCTAAACATTCAGTACTTC. This chain uses TRBV6-6 with TRBJ2-4; D unclear. Trimming pared 0 bases from V and 6 bases from J, leaving 9 bases between. This CDR3 contains 14 residues. The germline gives CDR1 MNHNY, CDR2 SVGAGI (reference sequence).

There are many counts of this clonotype. CDR3 sequence (DNA): TGCGCCAGCAGCCAAGTTCTGGGGTCGACTGAAGCTTTCTTT. Protein: CASSQVLGSTEAFF. V gene TRBV4-1 combines with J gene TRBJ1-1, with unresolved D. This CDR3 comprises 14 residues. The germline V gene encodes CDR1 MGHRA and CDR2 YSYEKL. Trimming removed 1 base at V and 5 bases at J, with 11 bases between.

This chain links TRBV6-2 or TRBV6-3 with TRBJ2-3; no reliable D call. This CDR3 comprises 13 residues. Germline V gene sequence: CDR1 MNHEY, CDR2 SVGEGT. V lost 8 bases to trimming and J lost 1 base, with 10 bases between them. Written as DNA, the CDR3 is TGTGCCAGCGCTGGATCGGGCACAGATACGCAGTATTTT. This encodes CASAGSGTDTQYF.

This clonotype was seen ten or more times. The rearrangement links TRBV5-1 to TRBJ1-4, with no clear D. The CDR3 contains 14 residues. V was trimmed by 8 bases and J by 0 bases, leaving 11 bases between them. Germline loops: CDR1 SGHRS, CDR2 YFSETQ. In DNA, the CDR3 is TGCGCCAGTACGGAGGGTGCAACTAATGAAAAACTGTTTTTT. Protein: CASTEGATNEKLFF.

The chain couples TRBV28 to TRBJ1-5; D is perhaps TRBD1 (5 bases). The CDR3 runs to 14 residues. The germline gives CDR1 MDHEN, CDR2 SYDVKM. Trimming shortened V by 6 bases and J by 7 bases, and 16 bases separated the two germline ends. The DNA of the CDR3 is TGTGCCAGCAGGAACTGGGGGGATGGCCAGCCCCAGCATTTT. Protein product: CASRNWGDGQPQHF.

Notes on this clonotype: One base away lies a much larger clone, so this may be a sequencing read error. The CDR3 spells CASSPTSGANVLTF. CDR3 nucleotide sequence: TGTGCCAGCAGCCCCACTTCTGGGGCCAACGTCCTGACTTTC. The chain uses TRBV12-3 or TRBV12-4 and TRBJ2-6; D is uncertain. CDR3 length: 14 amino acids. Between the trimmed V and J ends, which lost 6 bases and 1 base, there was a span of 7 bases.

This clonotype was detected many times. The J gene is TRBJ1-3, the V gene TRBV18, with unresolved D. The germline CDR1 and CDR2 sequences are KGHSH and LQKENI. The CDR3 is 15 amino acids. The ends were cut back, 3 bases at V and 3 bases at J, with 12 bases in the middle. The CDR3 loop reads CASSPSAMIGNTIYF. CDR3 sequence (DNA): TGTGCCAGCTCACCGTCGGCCATGATTGGAAACACCATATATTTT.

The sample holds many counts of this clonotype. The V and J genes are TRBV28 and TRBJ1-2; tentatively, D is TRBD1 (6 bases). Germline CDR1 reads MDHEN; CDR2 reads SYDVKM. This CDR3 region has 13 residues. V shed 3 bases and J shed 8 bases, with 13 bases lying between them. Written as DNA, the CDR3 is TGTGCCAGCAGTTTCACAGGGCCGGACGGCTACACCTTC. Amino acid sequence: CASSFTGPDGYTF.

This clonotype has ten or more counts. The rearrangement joins TRBV9 to TRBJ2-2; the D gene is possibly TRBD1 (6 bases). Per germline, CDR1 SGDLS and CDR2 YYNGEE. V was cut by 3 bases and J by 4 bases, with 13 bases left in between. This CDR3 is built from 15 residues. Here the CDR3 reads CASSATGLSTGELFF. CDR3 bases: TGTGCCAGCAGCGCTACAGGGCTGAGCACCGGGGAGCTGTTTTTT.